The rows below give T cell receptor beta chains drawn from one sample of a study of T cell changes during pregnancy in multiple sclerosis. Assay: immunoSEQ multiplex PCR; the TCRdb copy retains only in-frame clones and omits some. The data hold about 40,000 clones, with 90% to 95% observed a single time. The sample here was peripheral blood, taken in the third trimester of pregnancy. The receptors derive from a female donor with multiple sclerosis, enrolled in a pregnancy study. Each CDR3 is given with its conserved first and last residue. The order of the fields is clone size, D gene, J gene, V gene, CDR3 DNA, CDR3 protein. A D gene is named only where the DNA matches it firmly. Size is stated for part of the rows, as once, few or many counts, or as a class when the clone is expanded.

size: -
D: TRBD1
J: TRBJ2-5
V: TRBV29-1
DNA: TGCAGCGTTGGGGGAGGCAGGGGGCAGGTAGAGACCCAGTACTTC
CDR3: CSVGGGRGQVETQYF

size: -
D: -
J: TRBJ2-5
V: TRBV7-8
DNA: TGTGCCAGCAGCTTAGACTACCCTGACAGTCTCCAAGAGACCCAGTACTTC
CDR3: CASSLDYPDSLQETQYF

size: -
D: -
J: TRBJ2-5
V: TRBV29-1
DNA: TGCAGCGTGAACGGTCGTCTCGACAGTACGTGGGTGGAGACCCAGTACTTC
CDR3: CSVNGRLDSTWVETQYF

size: -
D: TRBD2
J: TRBJ2-5
V: TRBV7-9
DNA: TGTGCCAGCAGCTTAGGTGTTAGCGGGAGGCCACAAGAGACCCAGTACTTC
CDR3: CASSLGVSGRPQETQYF

size: -
D: TRBD1
J: TRBJ1-2
V: TRBV11-2
DNA: TGTGCCAGCAGAGGGACAGCCGCTAACTATGGCTACACCTTC
CDR3: CASRGTAANYGYTF

size: -
D: -
J: TRBJ2-4
V: TRBV25-1
DNA: TGTGCCAGCAGGGACAGTGCCTCCCCATCGAGGATTCAGTACTTC
CDR3: CASRDSASPSRIQYF

size: -
D: -
J: TRBJ1-4
V: TRBV5-6
DNA: TGTGCCAGCAGCTTGAGGCGGCGGGGGGCCTATTTT
CDR3: CASSLRRRGAYF

size: -
D: TRBD2
J: TRBJ2-7
V: TRBV7-8
DNA: TGTGCCAGCAGCTTACGACTAGCGGGGGCTAGCTCCTACGAGCAGTACTTC
CDR3: CASSLRLAGASSYEQYF

size: -
D: -
J: TRBJ2-3
V: TRBV5-1
DNA: TGCGCCAGCAGCTTGGGGCAGGCAACAGATACGCAGTATTTT
CDR3: CASSLGQATDTQYF

size: -
D: -
J: TRBJ1-1
V: TRBV27
DNA: TGTGCCAGCAGTTTAGGAGAGAACACTGAAGCTTTCTTT
CDR3: CASSLGENTEAFF

size: -
D: -
J: TRBJ1-2
V: TRBV19
DNA: TGTGCCAGTAGTAAAGACAGCGCCAATAGGGGCTACACCTTC
CDR3: CASSKDSANRGYTF

size: -
D: -
J: TRBJ1-2
V: TRBV5-1
DNA: TGCGCCAGCAGCTTGGGCGACAGTGGGAACTATGGCTACACCTTC
CDR3: CASSLGDSGNYGYTF

size: once
D: TRBD1
J: TRBJ2-7
V: TRBV27
DNA: TGTGCCAGCAGTTTCACCAGGACAGGGGGGGGCGAGCAGTACTTC
CDR3: CASSFTRTGGGEQYF

size: -
D: TRBD2
J: TRBJ2-1
V: TRBV9
DNA: TGTGCCAGCAGCGTTAGCGGGAGGGTCCATGAGCAGTTCTTC
CDR3: CASSVSGRVHEQFF

size: -
D: TRBD1
J: TRBJ2-4
V: TRBV7-6
DNA: TGTGCCAGCAGCTTAGCGGGGGGACAGGGACCACTAAACATTCAGTACTTC
CDR3: CASSLAGGQGPLNIQYF

size: -
D: -
J: TRBJ1-1
V: TRBV30
DNA: TGTGCCTGGCGGGTAACTGAAGCTTTCTTT
CDR3: CAWRVTEAFF

size: -
D: TRBD2
J: TRBJ2-3
V: TRBV11-3
DNA: TGTGCCAGCAGAAGGACTAGCGGGGGGGCCAATACGCAGTATTTT
CDR3: CASRRTSGGANTQYF

size: -
D: -
J: TRBJ1-3
V: TRBV5-5
DNA: TGTGCCAGCAGCCCCTGGGAGTTAGTATTTGGAAACACCATATATTTT
CDR3: CASSPWELVFGNTIYF

size: -
D: TRBD1
J: TRBJ2-7
V: TRBV6-7
DNA: TGTGCCAGCAGTTATCCCCGGGACAGGGACTACGAGCAGTACTTC
CDR3: CASSYPRDRDYEQYF

size: once
D: -
J: TRBJ2-6
V: TRBV4-3
DNA: TGCGCCAGCAGCCAAGATCTGGACAGAACGACTGGGGCCAACGTCCTGACTTTC
CDR3: CASSQDLDRTTGANVLTF

size: once
D: TRBD2
J: TRBJ2-3
V: TRBV6-1
DNA: TGTGCCAGCAGTGAAGCATGGACTAGCGGGAGGGGGGAGACAGATACGCAGTATTTT
CDR3: CASSEAWTSGRGETDTQYF

size: -
D: -
J: TRBJ2-7
V: TRBV7-9
DNA: TGTGCCAGCAGCCCCGGGAGTGCGTACGAGCAGTACTTC
CDR3: CASSPGSAYEQYF

size: -
D: TRBD2
J: TRBJ2-3
V: TRBV9
DNA: TGTGCCAGCAGCCCGCGGGGGGTATTGACAGATACGCAGTATTTT
CDR3: CASSPRGVLTDTQYF

size: -
D: -
J: TRBJ2-7
V: TRBV4-3
DNA: TGCGCCAGCAGCCCGACCCCCGGGACAAACACCTACGAGCAGTACTTC
CDR3: CASSPTPGTNTYEQYF

size: -
D: TRBD1
J: TRBJ2-2
V: TRBV28
DNA: TGTGCCAGCAGGGTGACAGGGGGCGCGGCCGGGGAGCTGTTTTTT
CDR3: CASRVTGGAAGELFF

size: -
D: TRBD1
J: TRBJ2-1
V: TRBV7-2
DNA: TGTGCCAGCAGCCACGGACAGGGGGAAGGTGAGCAGTTCTTC
CDR3: CASSHGQGEGEQFF

size: -
D: -
J: TRBJ1-3
V: TRBV5-6
DNA: TGTGCCAGCAGCTTTAAGGGGGATATAGGAAACACCATATATTTT
CDR3: CASSFKGDIGNTIYF

size: -
D: TRBD1
J: TRBJ2-6
V: TRBV5-1
DNA: TGCGCCAGCAGCTTGACTAGGACAGGGGGCTTTGGGGCCAACGTCCTGACTTTC
CDR3: CASSLTRTGGFGANVLTF

size: -
D: -
J: TRBJ1-2
V: TRBV7-2
DNA: TGTGCCAGCAGCCTCCACGCCCAACAGGGCGACACCTTC
CDR3: CASSLHAQQGDTF

size: -
D: -
J: TRBJ2-2
V: TRBV4-2
DNA: TGTGCCAGCAGCCCCCAACCTAAGCGAGAATACACCGGGGAGCTGTTTTTT
CDR3: CASSPQPKREYTGELFF

size: once
D: -
J: TRBJ2-7
V: TRBV4-3
DNA: TGCGCCAGCAGCCAAGAAGGCGGCGACTACGAGCAGTACTTC
CDR3: CASSQEGGDYEQYF

size: -
D: -
J: TRBJ2-3
V: TRBV29-1
DNA: TGCAGCGTTGTGGGGGCGGCAGATACGCAGTATTTT
CDR3: CSVVGAADTQYF

size: -
D: TRBD1
J: TRBJ2-3
V: TRBV5-8
DNA: TGTGCCAGCAGCGCCCCGGGACAGGGAACAGATACGCAGTATTTT
CDR3: CASSAPGQGTDTQYF

size: -
D: -
J: TRBJ1-4
V: TRBV19
DNA: TGTGCCAGTAGGGAGCTTACCCAGGGGCATCAACTGTTTTTT
CDR3: CASRELTQGHQLFF

size: -
D: TRBD2
J: TRBJ2-5
V: TRBV5-1
DNA: TGCGCCAGCAGCGCCGGGACTAGCAAAGAGACCCAGTACTTC
CDR3: CASSAGTSKETQYF

size: -
D: TRBD1
J: TRBJ1-1
V: TRBV18
DNA: TGTGCCAGCTCACCCTTGGGGACAGGGGGCGGTGGCACTGAAGCTTTCTTT
CDR3: CASSPLGTGGGGTEAFF

size: -
D: -
J: TRBJ2-2
V: TRBV25-1
DNA: TGTGCCAGCAGTCCCGAGGGTTGGAGGACCGGGGAGCTGTTTTTT
CDR3: CASSPEGWRTGELFF

size: -
D: TRBD2
J: TRBJ2-7
V: TRBV5-6
DNA: TGTGCCAGCAGCTTTAGCGGGGGGGTCTACGAGCAGTACTTC
CDR3: CASSFSGGVYEQYF